The 7 T cell receptor beta chains reported below all come from one sample, sequenced in a study of cytomegalovirus exposure and HLA in healthy donors. The study ran its PCR with 60 Vbeta and 13 Jbeta primers. The protocol was immunoSEQ multiplex PCR, while the TCRdb copy is restricted to in-frame clones and leaves out a portion. The sample records about 160,000 clones, more than 65% being singletons. The sample consisted of PBMCs. The receptor set was obtained from a man aged 18 to 35 in good health and CMV-seropositive.

V is TRBV10-1 and J is TRBJ1-5; D gene unclear. Germline V lookup: CDR1 WNHNN, CDR2 SYGVQD (reference sequence). CDR3 length: 14 amino acids. Trimming took off 3 bases at V and 4 bases at J, with 10 bases between the two ends. CDR3 residues: CASSEGRTNQPQHF. In nucleotides, the CDR3 is TGCGCCAGCAGTGAAGGACGGACTAATCAGCCCCAGCATTTT.

This sequence joins TRBV6-1 and TRBJ1-4; 12 nucleotides match TRBD1. The germline CDR1 and CDR2 sequences are MNHNS and SASEGT. The CDR3 extends over 17 amino acids. V trimming: 4 bases; J trimming: 6 bases; junction bases outside the gene matches: 9. Written as DNA, the CDR3 is TGTGCCAGCAGTGCATCCGGGACAGGGGGCGCCGATGAAAAACTGTTTTTT. It is translated as CASSASGTGGADEKLFF.

This chain links TRBV6-5 with TRBJ1-1; D possibly corresponds to TRBD1 (6 bases). This CDR3 has 15 residues. CDR1 is MNHEY, CDR2 SVGAGI, per germline. V lost 6 bases, J lost 0 bases, and 14 bases lay in between. Here the CDR3 DNA reads TGTGCCAGCAGAGTGACAGGTAAAATGAACACTGAAGCTTTCTTT. Protein: CASRVTGKMNTEAFF.

A few counts support this clone. The CDR3 protein is CASSLSSGRRETQYF. The CDR3 DNA follows: TGTGCCAGCAGCTTGAGTAGCGGGAGAAGAGAGACCCAGTACTTC. The chain joins TRBV5-4 to TRBJ2-5, with 9 positions matching TRBD2. This CDR3 contains 15 residues. CDR1 and CDR2 (germline): SGHNT, YYREEE (reference sequence). J was trimmed by 4 bases and V by 1 base; bases with no gene match: 5.

J is TRBJ1-1 and V is TRBV28; 8 bases fit TRBD1. In germline, CDR1 is MDHEN, CDR2 SYDVKM. This CDR3 is 15 amino acids long. V lost 2 bases and J lost 1; bases outside the gene matches: 3. CDR3 loop: CASSLQGARNTEAFF. The CDR3 DNA reads as TGTGCCAGCAGTTTACAGGGGGCGCGGAACACTGAAGCTTTCTTT.

The chain links TRBV28 to TRBJ1-6; D is undetermined. The germline CDR1 and CDR2 sequences are MDHEN and SYDVKM. This CDR3 spans 16 amino acids. V lost 6 bases to trimming and J lost 0 bases, with 12 bases between them. CDR3 DNA: TGTGCCAGCAGGCTGATGGGGAGCTCCTATAATTCACCCCTCCACTTT. Translating it yields CASRLMGSSYNSPLHF.

Regarding this clone: At one end, the junction sequence differs from germline, possibly due to a read error. The chain uses TRBV29-1 and TRBJ1-2, with a weak D call TRBD1 (5 bases). CDR1 and CDR2 (germline): SQVTM, ANQGSEA. The CDR3 has 14 amino acids. CDR3 protein: CGVGGGRGDYGYTF. CDR3 coding DNA: TGCGGCGTGGGGGGGGGTAGGGGAGACTATGGCTACACCTTC.